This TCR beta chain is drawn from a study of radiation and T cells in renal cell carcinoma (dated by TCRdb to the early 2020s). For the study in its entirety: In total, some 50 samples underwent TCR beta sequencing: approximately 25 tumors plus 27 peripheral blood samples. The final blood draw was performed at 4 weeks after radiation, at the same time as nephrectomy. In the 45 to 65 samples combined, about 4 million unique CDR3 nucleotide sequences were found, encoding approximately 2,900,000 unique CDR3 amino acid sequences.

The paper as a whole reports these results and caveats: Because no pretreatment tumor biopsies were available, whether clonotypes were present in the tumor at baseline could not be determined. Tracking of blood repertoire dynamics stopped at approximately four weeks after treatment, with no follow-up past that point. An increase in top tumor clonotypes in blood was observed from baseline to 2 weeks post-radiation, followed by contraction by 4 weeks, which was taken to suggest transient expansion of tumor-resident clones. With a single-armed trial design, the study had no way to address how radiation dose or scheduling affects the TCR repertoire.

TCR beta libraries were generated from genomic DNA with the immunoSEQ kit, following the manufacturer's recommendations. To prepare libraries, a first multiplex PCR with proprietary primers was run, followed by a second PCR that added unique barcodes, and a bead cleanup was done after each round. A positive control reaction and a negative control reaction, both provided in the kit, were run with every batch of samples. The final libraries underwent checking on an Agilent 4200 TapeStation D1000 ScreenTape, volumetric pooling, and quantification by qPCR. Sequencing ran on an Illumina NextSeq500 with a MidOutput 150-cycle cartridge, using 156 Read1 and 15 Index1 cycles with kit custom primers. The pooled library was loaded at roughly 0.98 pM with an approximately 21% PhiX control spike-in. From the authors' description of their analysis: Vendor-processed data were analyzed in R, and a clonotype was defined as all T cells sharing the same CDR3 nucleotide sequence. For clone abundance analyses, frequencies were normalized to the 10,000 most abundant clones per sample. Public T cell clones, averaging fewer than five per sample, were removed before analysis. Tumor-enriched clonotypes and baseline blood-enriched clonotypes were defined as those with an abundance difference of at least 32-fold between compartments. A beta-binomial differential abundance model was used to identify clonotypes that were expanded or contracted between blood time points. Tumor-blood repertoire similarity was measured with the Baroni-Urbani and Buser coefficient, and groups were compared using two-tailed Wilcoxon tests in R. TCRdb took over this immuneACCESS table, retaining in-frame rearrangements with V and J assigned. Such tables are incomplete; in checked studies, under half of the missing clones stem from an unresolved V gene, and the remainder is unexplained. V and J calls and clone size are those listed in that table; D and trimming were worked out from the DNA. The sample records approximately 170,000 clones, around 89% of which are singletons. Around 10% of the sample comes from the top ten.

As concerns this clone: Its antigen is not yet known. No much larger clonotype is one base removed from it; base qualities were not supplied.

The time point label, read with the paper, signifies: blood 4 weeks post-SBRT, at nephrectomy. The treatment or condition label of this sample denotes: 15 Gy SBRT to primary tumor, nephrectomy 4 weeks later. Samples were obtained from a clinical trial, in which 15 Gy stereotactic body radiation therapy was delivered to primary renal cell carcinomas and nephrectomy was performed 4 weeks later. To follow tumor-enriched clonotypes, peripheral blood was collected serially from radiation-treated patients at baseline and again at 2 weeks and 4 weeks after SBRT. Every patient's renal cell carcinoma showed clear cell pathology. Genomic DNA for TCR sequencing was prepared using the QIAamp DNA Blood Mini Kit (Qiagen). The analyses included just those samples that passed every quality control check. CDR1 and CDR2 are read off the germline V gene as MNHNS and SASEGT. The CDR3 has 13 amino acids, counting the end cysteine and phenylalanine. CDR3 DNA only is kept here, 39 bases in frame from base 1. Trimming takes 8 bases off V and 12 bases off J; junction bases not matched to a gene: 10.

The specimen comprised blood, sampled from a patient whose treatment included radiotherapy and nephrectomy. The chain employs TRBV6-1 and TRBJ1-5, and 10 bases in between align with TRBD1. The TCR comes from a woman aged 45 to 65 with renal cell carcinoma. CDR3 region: CASRERGTGVQHF. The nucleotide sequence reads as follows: TGTGCCAGCCGCGAGAGGGGGACAGGGGTCCAGCATTTT.